The clone carrying this TCR beta chain was seen once. Antigen specificity is unknown. Sequencing of cultured CD4+ T cell DNA used the Oncomine TCR Beta short-read assay. A single record per CDR3 protein comes from TCRdb applying MiXCR to the PCR reads. Among about 20,000 distinct CDR3 sequences listed, just over 45% were seen once. The sample originates from a study of vaccination and CD4 T cells after COVID-19. Turning to the study itself: Six males and four females, two of them Hispanic, were enrolled as convalescents. Cultures acting as controls obtained a CEFX pool, an HIV-1 Nef pool, or no peptide.

The CDR3 loop spans 14 amino acids. J was trimmed by 3 bases and V by 3 bases; bases with no gene match: 4. Germline assignment: CDR1 KGHSH and CDR2 LQKENI. The treatment is: roughly 11-day PBMC culture with coronavirus spike peptide pools or control peptides (ViraFEST assay). Wells contained roughly 2.2 million PBMCs each, and these were cultured with around 10 IU/ml IL-2 and around 10 ug/ml peptide pools. The receptor comes from a human donor who had recovered from COVID-19. Material: CD4+ T cells from blood, cultured in vitro, obtained after SARS-CoV-2 vaccination. J is TRBJ2-5 and V is TRBV18; 7 bases agree with TRBD2. The CDR3 DNA is TGTGCCAGCTCACCGGCGGGGGTGGAAGAGACCCAGTACTTC. It is translated as CASSPAGVEETQYF.